One and the same sample provided the 18 T cell receptor beta chains below, sequenced in a study of T cells of healthy individuals. TCRdb fed the 5' RACE reads into MiXCR, producing one record per CDR3 protein. The sample yields tens of thousands of distinct CDR3 sequences, approximately 5.4% seen once. Receptors were obtained from a female donor in good health.

Concerning this clonotype: Given a much more abundant clone one base away, this may be a read error. This sequence joins TRBV6-5 and TRBJ2-1; D not resolved. The germline V and J ends were trimmed by 8 bases and 6 bases, with 8 bases remaining between them. This CDR3 contains 11 residues. Germline lookup yields CDR1 MNHEY and CDR2 SVGAGI. Here the CDR3 DNA reads TGTGCCAGCCGTCATAGCAATGAGCAGTTCTTC. Amino acid sequence: CASRHSNEQFF.

This clonotype occurred many times. V usage is TRBV27 and J usage is TRBJ2-7; 9 positions agree with TRBD1. Germline V gene data show CDR1 as MNHEY and CDR2 as SMNVEV (reference sequence). J lost 6 bases, V lost 5 bases, and 8 bases had no gene match. This CDR3 contains 14 residues. The CDR3 is CASSPGQGLFEQYF. The CDR3 coding sequence is TGTGCCAGCAGTCCGGGACAGGGATTGTTCGAGCAGTACTTC.

Ten or more counts support this clonotype. The chain is built from TRBV5-1 and TRBJ2-2; either TRBD1 or TRBD2 may fit D (6 bases each). The CDR3 covers 18 residues. Trimming removed 0 bases from V and 5 bases from J, with 20 bases in between. Germline V lookup: CDR1 SGHRS, CDR2 YFSETQ. This CDR3 is CASSLGRPGAEETGELFF. The DNA for the CDR3 is TGCGCCAGCAGCTTGGGTAGGCCGGGGGCGGAGGAGACCGGGGAGCTGTTTTTT.

The chain has TRBV4-1 and TRBJ1-4, with D possibly matching TRBD1 (6 bases). This CDR3 is 17 amino acids long. From germline, CDR1 is MGHRA and CDR2 YSYEKL. Trimming left V 0 bases short and J 5 bases short, with 16 bases between. The CDR3 here is CASSQDRGRTVNEKLFF. As DNA, the CDR3 is TGCGCCAGCAGCCAAGATCGGGGGCGGACAGTCAATGAAAAACTGTTTTTT.

At least ten counts were recorded for this clonotype. The genes are TRBV5-1 and TRBJ2-3; D perhaps matches TRBD1 (6 bases). This CDR3 has 16 amino acids. Germline CDR1 reads SGHRS; CDR2 reads YFSETQ. Trimming pared 3 bases from V and 1 base from J, leaving 15 bases between. CDR3 residues: CASSYRGGIRTDTQYF. DNA for the CDR3: TGCGCCAGCAGCTACAGAGGGGGAATCCGCACAGATACGCAGTATTTT.

This clonotype was picked up many times. The V call is TRBV30, the J call TRBJ1-3; D gene unclear. V was clipped by 7 bases and J by 0 bases, with 7 bases between them. This CDR3 has 12 amino acids. From germline, CDR1 is GTSNPN and CDR2 SVGIG (reference sequence). The CDR3: CALQFSGNTIYF. DNA for the CDR3: TGTGCCTTACAGTTCTCTGGAAACACCATATATTTT.

This clonotype occurred many times. The chain combines TRBV5-1 with TRBJ2-7; 7 bases fit TRBD1. This CDR3 comprises 13 residues. The germline V gene encodes CDR1 SGHRS and CDR2 YFSETQ. Unmatched junction bases numbered 5, after V lost 3 bases and J lost 5 bases. For the CDR3, the DNA is TGCGCCAGCAGCTCCGACAGGGTTAACGAGCAGTACTTC. Protein: CASSSDRVNEQYF. The entire variable domain, with the rest obtained from reference TRBV5-1 and TRBJ2-7, is as follows: KAGVTQTPRYLIKTRGQQVTLSCSPISGHRSVSWYQQTPGQGLQFLFEYFSETQRNKGNFPGRFSGRQFSNSRSEMNVSTLELGDSALYLCASSSDRVNEQYFGPGTRLTVT.

This clonotype was recorded at least ten times. This sequence joins TRBV6-2 or TRBV6-3 and TRBJ2-1; D may be TRBD1 (5 bases). Per germline, CDR1 MNHEY and CDR2 SVGEGT. The length of the CDR3 is 16 residues. Trimming removed 6 bases from V and 6 bases from J, with 21 bases in between. This chain's CDR3 is CASSPIDWPRGNEQFF. The CDR3 DNA follows: TGTGCCAGCAGCCCCATCGACTGGCCTAGGGGCAATGAGCAGTTCTTC.

The J gene is TRBJ2-1, the V gene TRBV7-2, with 8 bases lining up with TRBD1. After removal of 1 base from V and 8 bases from J, the junction contained 7 bases not matched to a gene. The CDR3 covers 15 residues. Germline loops: CDR1 SGHTA, CDR2 FQGNSA. This chain's CDR3 is CASSLGQGAGDEQFF. Written as DNA, the CDR3 is TGTGCCAGCAGCTTAGGCCAGGGGGCGGGTGATGAGCAGTTCTTC.

The sample holds a few counts of this clonotype. CDR3 DNA sequence: TGCAGCGTTGAAGGGGACAGGGATAGGGATGAGCAGTTCTTC. Translation: CSVEGDRDRDEQFF. The chain joins TRBV29-1 to TRBJ2-1; TRBD1 aligns across 9 bases. CDR1 and CDR2 (germline): SQVTM, ANQGSEA. The trim removed 1 base at V and 8 bases at J, leaving 6 bases unmatched. The CDR3 covers 14 residues.

Ten or more counts support this clonotype. J is TRBJ1-6 and V is TRBV20-1; 9 nucleotides line up with TRBD1. The germline V gene has CDR1 DFQATT and CDR2 SNEGSKA (reference sequence). This CDR3 region has 14 residues. Trimming took 2 bases from V and 7 from J; bases not matched to a gene: 3. CDR3: CSARIGQGNSPLHF. CDR3 bases: TGCAGTGCTAGAATTGGACAGGGGAATTCACCCCTCCACTTT.

This clonotype appeared a few times. The chain uses TRBV5-5 and TRBJ2-1, with TRBD2 identical over 8 bases. The germline V gene has CDR1 SGHKS and CDR2 YYEKEE (reference sequence). The CDR3 totals 16 residues. In DNA, the CDR3 is TGTTCGTCCCATCCCAGGGTTGGGACTAGTTCCTCTGAGCAGTTCTTC. Amino acid sequence: CSSHPRVGTSSSEQFF. The full variable domain, completed using reference TRBV5-5 and TRBJ2-1, is DAGVTQSPTHLIKTRGQQVTLRCSPISGHKSVSWYQQVLGQGPQFIFQYYEKEERGRGNFPDRFSARQFPNYSSELNVNALLLGDSALYLCSSHPRVGTSSSEQFFGPGTRLTVL.

This clonotype was found a few times. The J gene is TRBJ1-3, the V gene TRBV5-5; unclear D gene. V dropped 4 bases and J dropped 3 bases, with 8 bases sitting between them. The CDR3 is 13 residues long. Germline CDR1 is SGHKS and CDR2 is YYEKEE (reference sequence). CDR3 coding DNA: TGTGCCAGCAGCCCCGTAGGTGGAAACACCATATATTTT. Its protein is CASSPVGGNTIYF.

This clonotype was counted many times. The rearrangement links TRBV5-4 to TRBJ2-7; D uncertain. CDR3 length equals 13 residues. Germline CDR1 and CDR2: SGHNT and YYREEE (reference sequence). The ends were cut back, 4 bases at V and 4 bases at J, with 12 bases in the middle. Here the CDR3 reads CASSQDGAYEQYF. The CDR3 DNA sequence: TGTGCCAGCAGCCAGGACGGAGCTTACGAGCAGTACTTC.

This clonotype was counted many times. The genes are TRBV7-2 and TRBJ2-3; D could derive from TRBD1 or TRBD2 (5 bases each). The germline gives CDR1 SGHTA, CDR2 FQGNSA. The CDR3 sequence is 17 residues long. The ends were cut back, 3 bases at V and 5 bases at J, with 21 bases in the middle. The CDR3 spells CASSLGPLVSVKDTQYF. DNA for the CDR3: TGTGCCAGCAGCTTGGGACCACTAGTGTCAGTAAAAGATACGCAGTATTTT.

This clonotype was observed at least ten times. J is TRBJ2-6 and V is TRBV4-3; 9 bases agree with TRBD1. The CDR3 runs to 20 residues. Looked up from germline, CDR1 is LGHNA and CDR2 is YSLEER. With 2 bases clipped from V and 1 base from J, the junction kept 12 bases outside the gene matches. This chain's CDR3 is CASSQYTSGTGRSGANVLTF. The CDR3 DNA reads TGCGCCAGCAGCCAATACACCTCCGGGACAGGGAGATCTGGGGCCAACGTCCTGACTTTC.

Worth noting for this clonotype: This may come from a read error, since a much larger clone is one base off. V and J are TRBV29-1 and TRBJ1-3; D is unclear. The CDR3 spans 12 residues. CDR1 and CDR2 from the germline V gene are SQVTM and ANQGSEA. CDR3 sequence (DNA): TGCAGCGTCGCAGATCTGGCAAACACCAAATATTTT. Its protein product is CSVADLANTKYF.

This clonotype has only a few counts. The rearrangement joins TRBV12-3 or TRBV12-4 to TRBJ1-5; D is undetermined. The CDR3 is 15 residues long. The ends were cut back, 5 bases at V and 3 bases at J, with 14 bases in the middle. DNA of the CDR3: TGTGCCAGCAGTCCAAACAGAGATTTCAATCAGCCCCAGCATTTT. It yields the protein CASSPNRDFNQPQHF.